This T cell receptor (beta chain) emerged from a study of cytomegalovirus exposure and HLA in healthy donors. About the research overall: Genotyping of under 500 donors showed that about 83% belonged to the Caucasian-associated ancestry cluster.

The PCR had 60 Vbeta and 13 Jbeta primers. The data were produced by immunoSEQ multiplex PCR, yet TCRdb's version contains in-frame clones alone and is incomplete. The repertoire consists of about 140,000 clones, with 82% occurring once and the leading ten covering roughly 1.4%. V was pared by 1 base and J by 1 base, with 7 bases between. The V gene's germline CDR1 is KGHSH and CDR2 LQKENI. This CDR3 has 14 residues. The count of this clone is one. This sequence was found in a man aged 25-40 years in good health and CMV-seropositive. The gene calls are TRBV18 and TRBJ1-1; D is unclear. Sequenced: PBMCs. The DNA of the CDR3 is TGTGCCAGCTCACCACGTTACGGGAACACTGAAGCTTTCTTT. Translation: CASSPRYGNTEAFF.